A single sample gave rise to the 9 T cell receptor beta chains below, sequenced in a study of cytomegalovirus exposure and HLA in healthy donors. PCR involved 60 Vbeta and 13 Jbeta primers. Using immunoSEQ multiplex PCR, the repertoire was profiled, and TCRdb retains in-frame clones only, with some absent. Of 150,000 to 200,000 clones listed, under 85% are singletons. The sequenced sample was PBMCs. The receptors derive from a woman aged 25 to 45 in good health and CMV-seronegative.

The genes are TRBV28 and TRBJ2-3, with unresolved D. CDR3 size: 13 residues. Germline CDR1 is MDHEN and CDR2 is SYDVKM. V was pared by 1 base and J by 7 bases, with 9 bases between. CDR3 amino acids: CASSLSLQNTQYF. The CDR3 region has the DNA TGTGCCAGCAGTTTATCCCTACAGAATACGCAGTATTTT.

J is TRBJ2-1 and V is TRBV5-1; 7 bases fit TRBD1. J lost 0 bases, V lost 4 bases, and 4 bases had no gene match. The CDR3 loop spans 15 amino acids. From germline, CDR1 is SGHRS and CDR2 YFSETQ. CDR3: CASSLDRDSYNEQFF. CDR3 nucleotide sequence: TGCGCCAGCAGCCTAGACAGGGACTCCTACAATGAGCAGTTCTTC.

The CDR3 DNA follows: TGTGCCTGGAGTGCTAACTCCTACAATGAGCAGTTCTTC. It yields the protein CAWSANSYNEQFF. The chain joins TRBV30 to TRBJ2-1; D is unclear. The germline CDR1 and CDR2 sequences are GTSNPN and SVGIG (reference sequence). CDR3 size: 13 residues. V was cut by 1 base and J by 0 bases, with 4 bases left in between.

This clone was counted a single time. The CDR3 DNA follows: TGTGCCAGCTCACCCGCAGGCACTGAAGCTTTCTTT. Translated, it gives CASSPAGTEAFF. The chain combines TRBV18 with TRBJ1-1; D gene uncertain. The CDR3 sequence is 12 residues long. The V and J ends lost 3 bases and 4 bases respectively, with 6 bases between them. Germline CDR1 reads KGHSH; CDR2 reads LQKENI.

The V call is TRBV4-1, the J call TRBJ2-2, with a tentative D call TRBD1 (6 bases). V was cut by 2 bases and J by 4 bases, with 14 bases left in between. CDR3 length: 16 amino acids. CDR1 and CDR2 from the germline V gene are MGHRA and YSYEKL. CDR3 loop: CASSQLGGSVTGELFF. The CDR3 region has the DNA TGCGCCAGCAGCCAACTAGGGGGATCGGTCACCGGGGAGCTGTTTTTT.

The chain is built from TRBV10-3 and TRBJ2-2; D perhaps matches TRBD1 (6 bases). CDR3 length: 16 residues. Trimming left V 6 bases short and J 4 bases short, with 18 bases between. Germline CDR1 is ENHRY and CDR2 is SYGVKD. CDR3 region: CAISTTSTGTTGELFF. The CDR3 nucleotides are TGTGCCATCAGCACTACCTCCACAGGGACCACCGGGGAGCTGTTTTTT.

This chain links TRBV27 with TRBJ2-1; 11 bases agree with TRBD2. V gave up 6 bases and J gave up 3 bases; unmatched junction bases: 13. Germline assignment: CDR1 MNHEY and CDR2 SMNVEV (reference sequence). This CDR3 has 18 amino acids. The CDR3 region has the DNA TGTGCCAGCAGCCGTCCCGGGACTAGCGGAACACACTACAATGAGCAGTTCTTC. Its protein is CASSRPGTSGTHYNEQFF.

The chain uses TRBV6-5 and TRBJ1-5, with 7 nucleotides matching TRBD1. The germline V gene encodes CDR1 MNHEY and CDR2 SVGAGI. V shed 6 bases, J shed 6 bases, and the junction held 5 bases outside the gene matches. This CDR3 is 13 amino acids long. The CDR3 DNA sequence: TGTGCCAGCAGGAAGGGGGCGGCTCAGCCCCAGCATTTT. It codes for CASRKGAAQPQHF.

The rearrangement links TRBV28 to TRBJ1-4, with D possibly matching TRBD1 (5 bases). Germline V CDR1 and CDR2: MDHEN, SYDVKM. V lost 6 bases and J lost 8, with 10 bases in between. The CDR3 totals 12 residues. The CDR3 here is CASRWGVEKLFF. The DNA for the CDR3 is TGTGCCAGCAGATGGGGGGTAGAAAAACTGTTTTTT.